Listed below are T cell receptor beta chains from one sample, sequenced in a study of post-analysis software for immune sequencing data. One entry per CDR3 protein results from TCRdb running MiXCR on the PCR reads. Altogether about 160,000 distinct CDR3 sequences are present, under 40% being singletons, with the ten largest covering about 26%. Sequencing was performed on blood, taken after autologous hematopoietic stem cell transplantation. All receptors come from a girl between 5 and 17 years old with multiple sclerosis. CDR3s include the opening cysteine and the closing phenylalanine or tryptophan.

CDR3 length	V gene	J gene	CDR3 protein
11	TRBV29-1	TRBJ1-2	CSVRGGSGYTF
16	TRBV24-1	TRBJ2-5	CATSGAGTGSKETQYF
12	TRBV3-1	-	CASSFTSNEQYF
13	TRBV28	TRBJ1-2	CASSPLGVYGYTF
15	TRBV5-1	TRBJ2-1	CASSGGIWSYNEQFF
13	TRBV24-1	TRBJ1-5	CATSGTDNQPQHF
15	TRBV6-1	TRBJ1-1	CASSGVRTSNTEAFF
14	TRBV27	TRBJ2-4	CASSSSGGMDIQYF
14	TRBV5-1	TRBJ1-1	CASSYGQGGTEAFF
15	TRBV20-1	TRBJ2-3	CSARDLGGNTDTQYF
15	TRBV11-3	TRBJ2-4	CASSSSRESKNIQYF
13	TRBV12-3/TRBV12-4	TRBJ1-2	CASSFGPFHGYTF
16	TRBV12-3/TRBV12-4	TRBJ1-5	CASSKPNRGRHQPQHF
16	TRBV29-1	TRBJ2-6	CSVVIKGGDGANVLTF
14	TRBV7-9	TRBJ1-1	CASSLYGGNTEAFF
14	TRBV12-3/TRBV12-4	TRBJ1-6	CASNLGQGGAPLHF
15	TRBV20-1	TRBJ2-1	CSARERDRHYNEQFF
12	TRBV5-5	TRBJ2-1	CASSLLGAEQFF
14	TRBV6-4	TRBJ2-1	CAIPLGKKGDEQFF
15	TRBV4-2	TRBJ2-3	CASSQVNREADTQYF
17	TRBV7-9	TRBJ2-7	CASSPVSSGRTPYEQYF
15	TRBV6-5	TRBJ2-1	CASSSTSGRANEQFF
17	TRBV9	TRBJ2-3	CASSSGLIPPSTDTQYF
14	TRBV6-5	TRBJ2-5	CASSYSGGKETQYF
17	TRBV7-9	TRBJ2-3	CASSSNRGQRRADTQYF
13	TRBV7-7	TRBJ2-2	CASSPRGGGELFF
16	TRBV7-2	TRBJ2-5	CASSSKALAGVETQYF
12	TRBV5-6	TRBJ2-1	CASCVSTGEQFF
15	TRBV7-2	TRBJ2-3	CASRTDTSRFDTQYF
14	TRBV5-5	TRBJ2-1	CASSWTGGYNEQFF
17	TRBV27	TRBJ1-2	CASSLTWSGPSSNGYTF
17	TRBV2	TRBJ2-3	CASSWGQGFSSTDTQYF
12	TRBV10-3	TRBJ2-1	CAISESSGGQFF
15	TRBV4-2	TRBJ2-7	CASSQGDRGLVEQYF
13	TRBV7-2	TRBJ2-7	CASSLQTTYEQYF
12	TRBV7-2	TRBJ2-7	CASSLQPGEQYF
15	TRBV10-3	TRBJ2-1	CAISEFLTDGNEQFF
11	TRBV18	TRBJ1-2	CASSLYWGYTF
17	TRBV20-1	TRBJ2-4	CSARGHSTYLAKNIQYF
14	TRBV4-2	TRBJ2-1	CASSQSAGADEQFF
14	TRBV12-3/TRBV12-4	TRBJ1-4	CASSQTGIEEKLFF
16	TRBV12-3/TRBV12-4	TRBJ2-5	CASSLGAGGSLGTQYF
17	TRBV7-2	TRBJ2-1	CASSLGKGEGYYNEQFF
16	TRBV6-5	-	CASSSRWSVSYNEQYF
15	TRBV10-3	TRBJ1-1	CAISGRGQGGTEAFF
16	TRBV7-2	TRBJ1-2	CASSLDLWDRGYGYTF
17	TRBV4-2	TRBJ2-1	CASSQFISGQGSDEQFF
14	TRBV6-5	TRBJ2-3	CASSPLLRTDTQYF
16	TRBV27	TRBJ2-7	CASSPGPGPPHYEQYF
13	TRBV20-1	TRBJ2-7	CSATADGSYEQYF
16	TRBV7-9	TRBJ2-1	CASSDHFGLESNEQFF
13	TRBV30	TRBJ2-6	CAWQRSGANVLTF
17	TRBV12-3/TRBV12-4	-	CASSLGEVGRGCYEQYF
15	TRBV24-1	TRBJ2-3	CATSDLRGPLGTQYF
17	TRBV12-3/TRBV12-4	TRBJ2-2	CASIPAPGLAGAGELFF
12	TRBV20-1	TRBJ2-7	CSAYGPHYEQYF
15	TRBV30	TRBJ2-3	CAWSLGTISTDTQYF
15	TRBV19	TRBJ2-3	CAISSGTGVFGAQYF
15	TRBV7-8	TRBJ1-2	CASSLIVGEGYGYTF
13	TRBV19	TRBJ2-1	CASQLTSGSGQFF